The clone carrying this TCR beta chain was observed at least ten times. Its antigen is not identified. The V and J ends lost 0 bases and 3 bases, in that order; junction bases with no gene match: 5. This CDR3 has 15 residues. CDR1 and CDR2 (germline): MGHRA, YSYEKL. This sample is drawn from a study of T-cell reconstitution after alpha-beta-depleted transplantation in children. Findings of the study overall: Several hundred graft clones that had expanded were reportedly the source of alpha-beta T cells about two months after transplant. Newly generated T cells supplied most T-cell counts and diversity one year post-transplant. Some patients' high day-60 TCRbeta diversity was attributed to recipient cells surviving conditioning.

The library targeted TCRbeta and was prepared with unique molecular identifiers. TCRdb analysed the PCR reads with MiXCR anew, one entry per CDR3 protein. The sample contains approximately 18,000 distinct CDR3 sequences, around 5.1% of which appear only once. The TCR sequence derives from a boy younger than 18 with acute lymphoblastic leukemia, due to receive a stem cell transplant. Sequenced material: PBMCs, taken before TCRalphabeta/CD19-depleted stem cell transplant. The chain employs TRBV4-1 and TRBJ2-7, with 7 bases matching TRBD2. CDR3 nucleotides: TGCGCCAGCAGCCAAGATTGGCGGGAGAGCTACGAGCAGTACTTC. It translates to CASSQDWRESYEQYF.